This record concerns one T cell receptor (beta chain) sequence. The clone's antigen remains unknown. No quality values exist for individual bases; no much larger clone is one base distant. The immunoSEQ Assay, a bias-controlled multiplex PCR, was used to amplify TCRbeta CDR3 regions from genomic DNA. The original methods were these. Within the assay, amplification of reference gene primers was used to estimate how many nucleated cells each sample contained. Sequence reads were collapsed and filtered to measure the absolute abundance of every unique TCRbeta CDR3 rearrangement. For each sample, productive Simpson clonality was calculated as the square root of Simpson's diversity index over productive rearrangements. TCRdb took over this immuneACCESS table, retaining in-frame rearrangements with V and J assigned. Such tables are incomplete; in checked studies, under half of the missing clones stem from an unresolved V gene, and the remainder is unexplained. Clone size and V and J calls were adopted from that table, with D and trimming inferred from the DNA. For this sample the table gives 100,000 to 150,000 clones, of which approximately 90% were detected only once. The ten most abundant clones make up roughly 18% of the sample.

The sample belongs to a study of blood T cell repertoires in COVID-19 (TCRdb year 2020). Regarding the complete study: Samples from collaborators originated in the United States, Italy and Spain and spanned both the acute and convalescent phases of COVID-19. The prospective study material was composed of cDNA or gDNA derived from T cells, B-cell-depleted T cells, or PBMCs. Deeply sampled blood TCRbeta repertoires from subjects exposed to, actively infected with, or recovered from COVID-19 were included in the dataset. The repertoires were made available in a free public database intended to serve as a resource for research on the immune response to SARS-CoV-2. The samples were drawn from two sources: the first 160 participants of the ongoing ImmuneRACE study, and 1,200 or so subjects contributed by 6 global collaborators. The sample metadata nearly always contained a de-identified subject ID, COVID-19 status, age in years and sex. Where HLA class I and class II types were available, the types were taken from metadata supplied by the sample provider, not from assay-based typing. Paper-wide results and their limitations: The quantity of clinical and demographic metadata differed by source and by participant and was supplied without curation.

Each collaborating institution followed its own protocols to collect whole blood in K2EDTA tubes. For TCRbeta analysis, collaborators shipped samples in one of three forms: frozen whole blood, isolated PBMCs, or DNA extracted from either of those sample types. Trimming takes 0 bases from V and 3 bases from J, and the germline ends sit 7 bases apart. The CDR3, cysteine through phenylalanine, is 13 amino acids long. Kept here is only the CDR3 DNA, which spans 39 bases and is read in frame from base 1. CDR1 and CDR2 were assigned from the germline V gene as SGHRS and YFSETQ. The rearranged chain carries TRBV5-1 and TRBJ2-7, and perhaps TRBD2 as D gene, on 6 matching bases. The sequenced material came from peripheral blood. This TCR was sampled from a man aged 50-59 years with active or convalescent COVID-19. The base sequence is TGCGCCAGCAGCTTGGCGGAGGGCTACGAGCAGTACTTC. It specifies CASSLAEGYEQYF. When the CDR3 is completed using the reference TRBV5-1 and TRBJ2-7 genes on either side, the full variable domain is KAGVTQTPRYLIKTRGQQVTLSCSPISGHRSVSWYQQTPGQGLQFLFEYFSETQRNKGNFPGRFSGRQFSNSRSEMNVSTLELGDSALYLCASSLAEGYEQYFGPGTRLTVT.